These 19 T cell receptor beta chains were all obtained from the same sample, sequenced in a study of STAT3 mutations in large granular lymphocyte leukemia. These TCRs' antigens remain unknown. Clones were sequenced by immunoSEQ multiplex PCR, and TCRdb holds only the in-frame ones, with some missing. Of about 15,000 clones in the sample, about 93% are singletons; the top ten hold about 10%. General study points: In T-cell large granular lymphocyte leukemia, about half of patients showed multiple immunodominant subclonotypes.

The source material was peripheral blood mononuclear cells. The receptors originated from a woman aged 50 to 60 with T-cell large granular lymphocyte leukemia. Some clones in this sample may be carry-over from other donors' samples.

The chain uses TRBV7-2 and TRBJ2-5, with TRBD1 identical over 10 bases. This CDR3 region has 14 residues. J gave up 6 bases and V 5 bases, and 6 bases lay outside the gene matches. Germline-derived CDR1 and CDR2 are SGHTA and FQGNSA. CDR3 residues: CASSLGQGRKTQYF. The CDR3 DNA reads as TGTGCCAGCAGCCTGGGACAGGGGAGGAAGACCCAGTACTTC.

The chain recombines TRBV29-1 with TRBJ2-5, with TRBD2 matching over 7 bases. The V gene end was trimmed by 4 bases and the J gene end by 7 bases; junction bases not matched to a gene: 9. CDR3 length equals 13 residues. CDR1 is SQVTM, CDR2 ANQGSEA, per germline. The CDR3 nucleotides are TGCAGCGTTGGTCCCGCGGGGGTGGGGACCCAGTACTTC. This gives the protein CSVGPAGVGTQYF.

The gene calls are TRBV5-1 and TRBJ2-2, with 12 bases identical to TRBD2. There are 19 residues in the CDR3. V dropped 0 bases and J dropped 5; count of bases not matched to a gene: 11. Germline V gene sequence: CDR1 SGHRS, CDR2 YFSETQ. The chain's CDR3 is CASSLAKTSGSDTTGELFF. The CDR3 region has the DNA TGCGCCAGCAGCTTGGCCAAGACTAGCGGGAGTGATACTACCGGGGAGCTGTTTTTT.

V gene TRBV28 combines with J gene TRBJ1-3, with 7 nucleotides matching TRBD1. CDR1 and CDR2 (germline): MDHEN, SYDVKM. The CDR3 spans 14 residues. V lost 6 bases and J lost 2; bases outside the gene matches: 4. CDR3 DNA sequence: TGTGCCAGCAGACCCGGGACAGCTGGAAACACCATATATTTT. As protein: CASRPGTAGNTIYF.

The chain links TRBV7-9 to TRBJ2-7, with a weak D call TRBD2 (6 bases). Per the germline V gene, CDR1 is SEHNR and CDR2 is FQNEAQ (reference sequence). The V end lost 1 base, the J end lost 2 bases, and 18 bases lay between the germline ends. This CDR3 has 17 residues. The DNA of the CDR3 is TGTGCCAGCAGCTTAGGGGGAGGCACGTGGACAACCTACGAGCAGTACTTC. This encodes CASSLGGGTWTTYEQYF.

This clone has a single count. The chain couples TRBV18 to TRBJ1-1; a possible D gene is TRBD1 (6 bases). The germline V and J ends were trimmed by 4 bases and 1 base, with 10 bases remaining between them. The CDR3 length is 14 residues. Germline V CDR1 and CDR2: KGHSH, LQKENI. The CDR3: CASSLGQPNTEAFF. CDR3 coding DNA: TGTGCCAGCTCACTCGGACAGCCGAACACTGAAGCTTTCTTT.

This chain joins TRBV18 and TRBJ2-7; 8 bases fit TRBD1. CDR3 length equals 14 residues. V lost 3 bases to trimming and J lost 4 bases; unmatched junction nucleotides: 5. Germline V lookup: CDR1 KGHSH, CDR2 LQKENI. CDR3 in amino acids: CASSPRDRRYEQYF. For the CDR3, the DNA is TGTGCCAGCTCACCCCGGGACAGGCGATACGAGCAGTACTTC. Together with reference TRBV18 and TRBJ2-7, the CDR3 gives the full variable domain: NAGVMQNPRHLVRRRGQEARLRCSPMKGHSHVYWYRQLPEEGLKFMVYLQKENIIDESGMPKERFSAEFPKEGPSILRIQQVVRGDSAAYFCASSPRDRRYEQYFGPGTRLTVT.

The CDR3 here is CATSRVYGANVLTF. The CDR3 coding sequence is TGTGCCACCAGCAGAGTGTACGGGGCCAACGTCCTGACTTTC. The chain carries TRBV15 and TRBJ2-6; D is undetermined. From germline, CDR1 is LNHNV and CDR2 YYDKDF (reference sequence). Trimming cost V 1 base and J 4 bases, with 5 bases left between them. The CDR3 extends over 14 amino acids.

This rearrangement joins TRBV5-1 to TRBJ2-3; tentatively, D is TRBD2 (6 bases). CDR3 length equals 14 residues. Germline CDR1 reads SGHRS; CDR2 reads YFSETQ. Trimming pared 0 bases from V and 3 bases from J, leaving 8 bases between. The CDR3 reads CASSLGGRTDTQYF. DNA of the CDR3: TGCGCCAGCAGCTTGGGAGGGAGGACAGATACGCAGTATTTT.

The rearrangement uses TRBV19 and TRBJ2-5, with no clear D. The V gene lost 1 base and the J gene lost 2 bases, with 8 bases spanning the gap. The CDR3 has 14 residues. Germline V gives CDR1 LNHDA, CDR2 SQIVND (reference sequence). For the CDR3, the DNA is TGTGCCAGTAGTATAGTCAGCGCTCAAGAGACCCAGTACTTC. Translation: CASSIVSAQETQYF.

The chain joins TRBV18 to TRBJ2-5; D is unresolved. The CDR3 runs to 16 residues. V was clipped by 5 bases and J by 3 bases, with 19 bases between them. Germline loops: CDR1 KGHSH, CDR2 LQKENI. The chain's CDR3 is CASSTSLNHGKETQYF. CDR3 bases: TGTGCCAGCTCAACATCTTTAAATCATGGAAAAGAGACCCAGTACTTC.

CDR3 loop: CASQISLGTNYEQYF. CDR3 nucleotide sequence: TGTGCCAGCCAAATTTCCCTCGGGACAAACTACGAGCAGTACTTC. The chain combines TRBV28 with TRBJ2-7; D perhaps matches TRBD1 (6 bases). This CDR3 is 15 amino acids long. Germline-derived CDR1 and CDR2 are MDHEN and SYDVKM. Trimming took 8 bases from V and 3 from J, leaving 20 bases between them.

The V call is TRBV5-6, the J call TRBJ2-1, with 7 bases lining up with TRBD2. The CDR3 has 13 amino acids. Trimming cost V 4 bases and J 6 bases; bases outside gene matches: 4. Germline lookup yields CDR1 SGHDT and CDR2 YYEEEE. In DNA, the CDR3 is TGTGCCAGCAGCCGCGGGACTACCAATGAGCAGTTCTTC. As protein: CASSRGTTNEQFF. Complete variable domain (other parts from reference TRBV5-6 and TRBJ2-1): DAGVTQSPTHLIKTRGQQVTLRCSPKSGHDTVSWYQQALGQGPQFIFQYYEEEERQRGNFPDRFSGHQFPNYSSELNVNALLLGDSALYLCASSRGTTNEQFFGPGTRLTVL.

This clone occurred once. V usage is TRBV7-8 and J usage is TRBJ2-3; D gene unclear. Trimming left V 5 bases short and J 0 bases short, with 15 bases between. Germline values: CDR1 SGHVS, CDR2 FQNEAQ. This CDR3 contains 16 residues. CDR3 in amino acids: CASSIRVITSTDTQYF. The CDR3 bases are TGTGCCAGCAGCATAAGGGTTATTACTAGCACAGATACGCAGTATTTT.

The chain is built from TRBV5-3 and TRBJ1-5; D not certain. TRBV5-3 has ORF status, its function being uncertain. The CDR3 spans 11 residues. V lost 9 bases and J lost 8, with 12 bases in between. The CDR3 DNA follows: TGTGCCACCCTAAGGGTAGAGCCCCAGCATTTT. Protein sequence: CATLRVEPQHF.

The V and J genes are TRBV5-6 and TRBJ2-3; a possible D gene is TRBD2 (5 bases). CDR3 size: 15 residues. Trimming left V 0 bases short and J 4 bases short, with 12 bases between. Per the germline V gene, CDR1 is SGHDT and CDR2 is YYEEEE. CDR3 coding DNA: TGTGCCAGCAGCTTGGGGGGAGATGGGGCAGATACGCAGTATTTT. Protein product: CASSLGGDGADTQYF.

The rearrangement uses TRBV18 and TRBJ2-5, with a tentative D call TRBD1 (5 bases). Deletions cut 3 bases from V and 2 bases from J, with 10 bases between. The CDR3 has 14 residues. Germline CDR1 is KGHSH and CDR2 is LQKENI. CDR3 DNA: TGTGCCAGCTCACCGGGGCAGTCTCAAGAGACCCAGTACTTC. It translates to CASSPGQSQETQYF.

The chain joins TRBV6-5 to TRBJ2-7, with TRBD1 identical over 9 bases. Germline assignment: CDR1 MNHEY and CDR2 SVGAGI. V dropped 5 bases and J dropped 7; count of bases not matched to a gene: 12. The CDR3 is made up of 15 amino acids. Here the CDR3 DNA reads TGTGCCAGCAGTCCCCCTGAACAGGGGGCGCGAGAGCAGTACTTC. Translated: CASSPPEQGAREQYF.

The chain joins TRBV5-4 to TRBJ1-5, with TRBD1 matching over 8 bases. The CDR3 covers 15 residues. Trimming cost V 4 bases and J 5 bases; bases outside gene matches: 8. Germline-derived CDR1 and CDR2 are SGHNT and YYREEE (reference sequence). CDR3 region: CASSGQGIGDQPQHF. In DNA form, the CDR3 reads TGTGCCAGCAGCGGACAGGGAATTGGGGATCAGCCCCAGCATTTT. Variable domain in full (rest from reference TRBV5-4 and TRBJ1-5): ETGVTQSPTHLIKTRGQQVTLRCSSQSGHNTVSWYQQALGQGPQFIFQYYREEENGRGNFPPRFSGLQFPNYSSELNVNALELDDSALYLCASSGQGIGDQPQHFGDGTRLSIL.